Each of the 6 T cell receptor beta chains below was sequenced from the same sample in a study of T cell responses to AZD1222 COVID-19 vaccine. Generated by immunoSEQ multiplex PCR, the TCRdb table keeps only in-frame clones and is missing some. The sample holds about 120,000 clones, approximately 88% seen once. The specimen comprised peripheral blood, sampled on day 0 of AZD1222 vaccination. Every receptor here comes from an adult in good health.

The rearrangement joins TRBV9 to TRBJ1-2, with D unclear. With 0 bases removed from V and 4 bases from J, the gap between germline ends came to 10 bases. This CDR3 is 14 amino acids long. Germline-derived CDR1 and CDR2 are SGDLS and YYNGEE. CDR3 protein: CASSVDPESYGYTF. In DNA form, the CDR3 reads TGTGCCAGCAGCGTAGACCCGGAGAGCTATGGCTACACCTTC.

The chain combines TRBV11-2 with TRBJ1-5; D remains unclear. The CDR3 sequence is 15 residues long. Per germline, CDR1 SGHAT and CDR2 FQNNGV. The germline V and J ends were trimmed by 1 base and 6 bases, with 13 bases remaining between them. The DNA of the CDR3 is TGTGCCAGCAGCTTAGCCCCCGAGTTGGGTCAGCCCCAGCATTTT. It is translated as CASSLAPELGQPQHF.

The chain carries TRBV9 and TRBJ2-7; 8 positions match TRBD1. V dropped 3 bases and J dropped 3; count of bases not matched to a gene: 2. Germline V gene data show CDR1 as SGDLS and CDR2 as YYNGEE. CDR3 length: 13 residues. In DNA form, the CDR3 reads TGTGCCAGCAGCGGACAGGGGAGCTACGAGCAGTACTTC. Amino acid sequence: CASSGQGSYEQYF. Full variable domain (rest looked up from reference TRBV9 and TRBJ2-7): DSGVTQTPKHLITATGQRVTLRCSPRSGDLSVYWYQQSLDQGLQFLIQYYNGEERAKGNILERFSAQQFPDLHSELNLSSLELGDSALYFCASSGQGSYEQYFGPGTRLTVT.

The chain uses TRBV12-3 or TRBV12-4 and TRBJ2-2; the D is unclear. This CDR3 contains 13 residues. V was cut by 5 bases and J by 5 bases, with 9 bases left in between. The CDR3 DNA reads TGTGCCAGCAGTACCCAAAGGACCGGGGAGCTGTTTTTT. Translating it yields CASSTQRTGELFF.

The CDR3, as DNA: TGTGCCAGCAGCCAAGATGGCGGGCCCCAGCATTTT. Residues: CASSQDGGPQHF. V is TRBV3-1 (or the pseudogene TRBV3-2) and J is TRBJ1-5; no firm D call. V lost 0 bases and J lost 9, with 6 bases in between. CDR1 and CDR2 from the germline V gene are LGHDT and YNNKEL (reference sequence). The CDR3 covers 12 residues.

The chain links TRBV11-1 to TRBJ2-3; 7 bases fit TRBD1. V shed 0 bases, J shed 4 bases, and the junction held 7 bases outside the gene matches. Germline assignment: CDR1 SGHAT and CDR2 FQDESV (reference sequence). CDR3 length equals 16 residues. The CDR3 sequence: CASSLAVWQGADTQYF. DNA of the CDR3: TGTGCCAGCAGCTTAGCGGTCTGGCAGGGGGCAGATACGCAGTATTTT.